The rows below give T cell receptor beta chains drawn from one sample of a study of T cell responses to AZD1222 COVID-19 vaccine. TCRdb keeps only in-frame clones here, not all; method: immunoSEQ multiplex PCR. Found here are 150,000 or so clones, 80% to 95% of them singletons; the top ten hold about 5%. This material consisted of peripheral blood, taken on day 0 of AZD1222 vaccination. The receptors shown here come from an adult in good health. Both conserved end residues are part of each CDR3. D genes are given only for firm matches. Clone size is stated in some rows and not others, as once, few, many or a class when expanded.

V: TRBV5-1
J: TRBJ1-3
D: TRBD1
size: NA
CDR3: CASSPGQGSLSGNTIYF
DNA: TGCGCCAGCAGCCCCGGACAGGGCAGCCTCTCTGGAAACACCATATATTTT

V: TRBV5-4
J: TRBJ1-3
D: TRBD1
size: NA
CDR3: CASSFQGAGGNTIYF
DNA: TGTGCCAGCAGCTTTCAGGGGGCTGGTGGAAACACCATATATTTT

V: TRBV7-7
J: TRBJ2-1
D: TRBD1
size: NA
CDR3: CASSLTGQGRNEQFF
DNA: TGTGCTAGCAGCTTGACGGGACAGGGGAGGAATGAGCAGTTCTTC

V: TRBV7-2
J: TRBJ2-1
D: NA
size: NA
CDR3: CASSLYSWGTTMSQQFF
DNA: TGTGCCAGCAGCTTATATTCTTGGGGAACTACAATGAGCCAGCAGTTCTTC

V: TRBV3-1/TRBV3-2
J: TRBJ1-3
D: NA
size: NA
CDR3: CASSQPGNTIYF
DNA: TGTGCCAGCAGCCAGCCCGGAAACACCATATATTTT

V: TRBV2
J: TRBJ2-7
D: TRBD1
size: NA
CDR3: CASSSNRDSSYEQYF
DNA: TGTGCCAGCAGTTCGAACCGGGACAGTTCCTACGAGCAGTACTTC

V: TRBV3-1/TRBV3-2
J: TRBJ2-7
D: NA
size: NA
CDR3: CASSELGPYEQYF
DNA: TGTGCCAGCAGCGAACTAGGCCCCTACGAGCAGTACTTC

V: TRBV5-4
J: TRBJ1-1
D: NA
size: once
CDR3: CASSPEWVATEAFF
DNA: TGTGCCAGCAGCCCTGAGTGGGTGGCCACTGAAGCTTTCTTT

V: TRBV9
J: TRBJ1-4
D: NA
size: NA
CDR3: CASSVAPEPAEKLFF
DNA: TGTGCCAGCAGCGTGGCTCCGGAACCAGCTGAAAAACTGTTTTTT

V: TRBV7-9
J: TRBJ2-3
D: NA
size: NA
CDR3: CASSPPGRGVGTDTQYF
DNA: TGTGCCAGCAGCCCCCCGGGGAGGGGGGTCGGCACAGATACGCAGTATTTT

V: TRBV6-5
J: TRBJ2-1
D: NA
size: NA
CDR3: CASSGRENNEQFF
DNA: TGTGCCAGCTCGGGACGAGAAAACAATGAGCAGTTCTTC

V: TRBV5-4
J: TRBJ2-2
D: TRBD1
size: NA
CDR3: CASSFGQGGTGELFF
DNA: TGTGCCAGCAGCTTTGGACAGGGTGGCACCGGGGAGCTGTTTTTT

V: TRBV3-1/TRBV3-2
J: TRBJ2-1
D: NA
size: NA
CDR3: CASSQDLRGGDEQFF
DNA: TGTGCCAGCAGCCAAGATCTTAGGGGCGGGGATGAGCAGTTCTTC

V: TRBV19
J: TRBJ2-1
D: TRBD1
size: NA
CDR3: CASSPGQSSYNEQFF
DNA: TGTGCCAGTTCTCCGGGACAGAGCTCCTACAATGAGCAGTTCTTC

V: TRBV5-1
J: TRBJ2-2
D: TRBD2
size: NA
CDR3: CASSLLAGNTGELFF
DNA: TGCGCCAGCAGCTTGTTAGCGGGGAACACCGGGGAGCTGTTTTTT

V: TRBV28
J: TRBJ2-7
D: TRBD2
size: NA
CDR3: CASSFSGGLAYEQYF
DNA: TGTGCCAGCAGTTTCAGCGGGGGACTTGCCTACGAGCAGTACTTC

V: TRBV6-5
J: TRBJ1-1
D: NA
size: NA
CDR3: CASSPPVRNTEAFF
DNA: TGTGCCAGCAGTCCCCCTGTTCGGAACACTGAAGCTTTCTTT

V: TRBV10-3
J: TRBJ1-2
D: NA
size: NA
CDR3: CAISGPDSRYGYTF
DNA: TGTGCCATCAGTGGGCCAGACAGTCGCTATGGCTACACCTTC

V: TRBV11-3
J: TRBJ2-1
D: NA
size: NA
CDR3: CASSLGSSGNDEQFF
DNA: TGTGCCAGCAGCTTAGGATCGTCTGGGAACGATGAGCAGTTCTTC

V: TRBV28
J: TRBJ1-1
D: NA
size: NA
CDR3: CASSPPLGLVAFF
DNA: TGTGCCAGCAGCCCGCCGTTGGGGCTTGTAGCTTTCTTT

V: TRBV5-8
J: TRBJ2-1
D: NA
size: NA
CDR3: CASSPWTVYNEQFF
DNA: TGTGCCAGCAGCCCTTGGACAGTCTACAATGAGCAGTTCTTC

V: TRBV11-2
J: TRBJ1-6
D: NA
size: once
CDR3: CASSLLQRPLHF
DNA: TGTGCCAGCAGCCTCCTCCAGAGACCCCTCCACTTT

V: TRBV24-1
J: TRBJ2-7
D: NA
size: NA
CDR3: CATSAGFTPGHPSYEQYF
DNA: TGTGCCACCAGTGCCGGTTTTACTCCGGGACATCCCTCCTACGAGCAGTACTTC

V: TRBV5-5
J: TRBJ2-7
D: TRBD1
size: NA
CDR3: CASSLAGTAYEQYF
DNA: TGTGCCAGCAGCTTGGCCGGGACAGCCTACGAGCAGTACTTC

V: TRBV3-1/TRBV3-2
J: TRBJ1-5
D: TRBD1
size: NA
CDR3: CASSTGGNQPQHF
DNA: TGTGCCAGCAGCACAGGGGGGAATCAGCCCCAGCATTTT

V: TRBV5-6
J: TRBJ2-3
D: NA
size: NA
CDR3: CASSSTVIRTDTQYF
DNA: TGTGCCAGCAGCTCGACCGTTATTCGCACAGATACGCAGTATTTT

V: TRBV12-2
J: TRBJ2-7
D: NA
size: NA
CDR3: CASRLGDRGNAYEQYF
DNA: TGTGCAAGTCGCCTAGGGGACAGGGGCAACGCCTACGAGCAGTACTTC

V: TRBV9
J: TRBJ2-7
D: TRBD1
size: NA
CDR3: CASSVGYRGAYEQYF
DNA: TGTGCCAGCAGCGTAGGGTACAGGGGTGCGTACGAGCAGTACTTC

V: TRBV19
J: TRBJ1-5
D: TRBD1
size: NA
CDR3: CASLDRVRSNQPQHF
DNA: TGTGCCAGTCTGGACAGGGTTAGGAGCAATCAGCCCCAGCATTTT

V: TRBV2
J: TRBJ2-7
D: TRBD2
size: NA
CDR3: CASSEGGGRSHEQYF
DNA: TGTGCCAGCAGTGAAGGTGGCGGGAGGTCCCACGAGCAGTACTTC

V: TRBV5-1
J: TRBJ2-1
D: TRBD2
size: NA
CDR3: CASNPIAGGDNEQFF
DNA: TGCGCCAGCAACCCTATCGCGGGGGGCGACAATGAGCAGTTCTTC

V: TRBV18
J: TRBJ1-2
D: NA
size: NA
CDR3: CASSPQQGLSTF
DNA: TGTGCCAGCTCACCCCAACAGGGCCTTTCTACCTTC

V: TRBV27
J: TRBJ2-6
D: NA
size: NA
CDR3: CASSIEFSGANVLTF
DNA: TGTGCCAGCAGTATTGAATTCTCTGGGGCCAACGTCCTGACTTTC

V: TRBV18
J: TRBJ1-4
D: TRBD1
size: NA
CDR3: CASSPPGTATNEKLFF
DNA: TGTGCCAGCTCACCACCCGGGACAGCAACTAATGAAAAACTGTTTTTT

V: TRBV3-1/TRBV3-2
J: TRBJ1-6
D: NA
size: once
CDR3: CASSQGTARYNSPLHF
DNA: TGTGCCAGCAGCCAAGGGACAGCCCGCTATAATTCACCCCTCCACTTT

V: TRBV6-5
J: TRBJ2-7
D: NA
size: NA
CDR3: CASSYMGQLASYEQYF
DNA: TGTGCCAGCAGTTACATGGGCCAGCTTGCCTCCTACGAGCAGTACTTC

V: TRBV7-9
J: TRBJ2-7
D: NA
size: NA
CDR3: CASSLVAYEQYF
DNA: TGTGCCAGCAGCTTAGTAGCCTACGAGCAGTACTTC

V: TRBV24-1
J: TRBJ2-2
D: NA
size: NA
CDR3: CATSGNEGAGNTGELFF
DNA: TGTGCCACCAGTGGAAATGAGGGGGCGGGAAACACCGGGGAGCTGTTTTTT

V: TRBV5-4
J: TRBJ2-7
D: TRBD1
size: NA
CDR3: CASSRPGQGHYEQYF
DNA: TGTGCCAGCAGCCGCCCGGGACAGGGACACTACGAGCAGTACTTC

V: TRBV5-1
J: TRBJ1-4
D: NA
size: NA
CDR3: CASSKADGSNVPNEKLFF
DNA: TGCGCCAGCAGCAAGGCAGACGGGAGTAACGTCCCAAATGAAAAACTGTTTTTT

V: TRBV6-1
J: TRBJ2-5
D: NA
size: NA
CDR3: CASSEGGGQETQYF
DNA: TGTGCCAGCAGTGAGGGAGGAGGACAAGAGACCCAGTACTTC

V: TRBV5-4
J: TRBJ1-6
D: TRBD1
size: NA
CDR3: CASSSTGAGDNSPLHF
DNA: TGTGCCAGCAGCTCGACAGGGGCCGGGGATAATTCACCCCTCCACTTT

V: TRBV5-1
J: TRBJ2-2
D: NA
size: NA
CDR3: CASSSTSGTTGELFF
DNA: TGCGCCAGCAGTTCGACTAGTGGGACCACCGGGGAGCTGTTTTTT

V: TRBV4-1
J: TRBJ2-7
D: TRBD1
size: NA
CDR3: CASSQETGGSYEQYF
DNA: TGCGCCAGCAGCCAAGAAACAGGGGGCTCCTACGAGCAGTACTTC

V: TRBV6-5
J: TRBJ2-2
D: NA
size: NA
CDR3: CASSRWNTGELFF
DNA: TGTGCCAGCAGTAGGTGGAACACCGGGGAGCTGTTTTTT

V: TRBV7-9
J: TRBJ2-1
D: NA
size: NA
CDR3: CASSRLTVSSYNEQFF
DNA: TGTGCCAGCAGCAGACTGACAGTTAGCTCCTACAATGAGCAGTTCTTC

V: TRBV5-1
J: TRBJ1-4
D: NA
size: NA
CDR3: CASSRGQLNEKLFF
DNA: TGCGCCAGCAGCAGAGGACAGTTAAATGAAAAACTGTTTTTT